This T cell receptor beta chain was recorded in a study of identical twins. Each cDNA held unique molecular identifiers, and template switching gave it a universal primer site. TCRdb processed the 5' RACE reads anew with MiXCR; each CDR3 protein has one entry. The sample has 260,000 or so distinct CDR3 sequences; approximately 8% are singletons. This clonotype was observed a handful of times. The CDR3 covers 12 residues. V was trimmed by 11 bases and J by 5 bases, leaving 16 bases between them. CDR1 SEHNR and CDR2 FQNEAQ come from the germline V gene (reference sequence). This sample was shared with a second study, whose subject was yellow fever vaccine responses in identical twins.

V is TRBV7-9 and J is TRBJ2-7; a possible D gene is TRBD1 (6 bases). Sequencing was carried out using CD8+ T cells sorted from blood. The sequence was collected from a woman between 18 and 30 years old in good health. As DNA, the CDR3 is TGTGCCGGGGGCACAGGGTTCGACGAGCAGTACTTC. Its translation is CAGGTGFDEQYF.